A single sample is the source of the 28 T cell receptor beta chains below, sequenced in a study of OX40 agonist ivuxolimab in advanced cancers. Produced via immunoSEQ multiplex PCR; TCRdb's table is partial and in-frame only. The data contain under 40,000 clones, 90% to 95% of them singletons. The source was CD4+ or CD8+ T cells sorted from blood, collected in a trial of the OX40 agonist ivuxolimab. These receptors originate from an adult with an advanced solid tumor such as melanoma, head and neck, liver or kidney cancer.

The CDR3 loop reads CASSGTSGGGSYNEQFF. The CDR3 coding sequence is TGTGCCAGCAGTGGGACTAGCGGGGGGGGCTCCTACAATGAGCAGTTCTTC. The V gene is TRBV2, the J gene TRBJ2-1; TRBD2 matches at 15 bases. The V segment lost 4 bases and the J segment 0 bases; nucleotides outside the gene matches: 1. CDR1 and CDR2 (germline): SNHLY, FYNNEI. The CDR3 is 17 amino acids.

This chain links TRBV6-5 with TRBJ1-2, with D possibly being TRBD1 (5 bases). The CDR3 length is 13 residues. V was trimmed by 2 bases and J by 8 bases, leaving 12 bases between them. The germline gives CDR1 MNHEY, CDR2 SVGAGI. The CDR3 protein is CASSYHQGRGYTF. The CDR3 coding sequence is TGTGCCAGCAGTTACCACCAGGGTAGGGGCTACACCTTC.

The chain employs TRBV6-5 and TRBJ2-3; D uncertain. CDR3 length: 14 residues. V lost 0 bases and J 5 bases, leaving 9 bases between the germline ends. Germline V gene data show CDR1 as MNHEY and CDR2 as SVGAGI. CDR3 sequence reads: CASSYSRSLDTQYF. The CDR3 DNA follows: TGTGCCAGCAGTTACTCGAGATCCTTAGATACGCAGTATTTT.

The rearrangement links TRBV4-2 to TRBJ1-1; maybe TRBD1 (5 bases). Germline V gene lookup returns CDR1 LGHNA and CDR2 YNFKEQ. This CDR3 comprises 15 residues. V shed 4 bases and J shed 1 base, with 13 bases lying between them. The chain's CDR3 is CASSPRAGENTEAFF. CDR3 sequence (DNA): TGTGCCAGCAGCCCGCGGGCGGGGGAGAACACTGAAGCTTTCTTT.

This clone was detected only once. CDR3 in amino acids: CASSSQGSQPQHF. Written as DNA, the CDR3 is TGTGCCAGCAGTTCACAGGGTAGTCAGCCCCAGCATTTT. This chain connects TRBV27 to TRBJ1-5, with a tentative D call TRBD1 (6 bases). This CDR3 spans 13 amino acids. Germline values: CDR1 MNHEY, CDR2 SMNVEV (reference sequence). V lost 4 bases, J lost 6 bases, and 10 bases lay in between.

The CDR3: CASSFTASTSPLHF. The CDR3 nucleotides are TGTGCCAGCAGTTTTACAGCCAGCACTTCACCCCTCCACTTT. The chain couples TRBV28 to TRBJ1-6; D ambiguous. The CDR3 runs to 14 residues. Trimming removed 3 bases at V and 9 bases at J, with 12 bases between. Looked up from germline, CDR1 is MDHEN and CDR2 is SYDVKM.

The gene calls are TRBV10-3 and TRBJ2-7, with D possibly called TRBD1 or TRBD2 (5 bases each). Per germline, CDR1 ENHRY and CDR2 SYGVKD. V dropped 8 bases and J dropped 2 bases, with 10 bases sitting between them. This CDR3 region has 12 residues. CDR3 in DNA: TGTGCCATCGGGGGTGGGGCCTACGAGCAGTACGTC. Residues: CAIGGGAYEQYV.

The chain combines TRBV30 with TRBJ1-1; 11 bases line up with TRBD1. V shed 4 bases, J shed 1 base, and the junction held 11 bases outside the gene matches. Germline loops: CDR1 GTSNPN, CDR2 SVGIG (reference sequence). CDR3 size: 17 residues. The CDR3 region is CAWTGVGQGASNTEAFF. CDR3 nucleotides: TGTGCCTGGACCGGCGTTGGACAGGGGGCCTCGAACACTGAAGCTTTCTTT.

This rearrangement joins TRBV6-6 to TRBJ2-7, with a weak D call TRBD2 (5 bases). CDR1 and CDR2 (germline): MNHNY, SVGAGI (reference sequence). Trimming shortened V by 3 bases and J by 4 bases, and 13 bases separated the two germline ends. The CDR3 is 14 amino acids. CDR3 loop: CASSYGFRGYEQYF. The DNA for the CDR3 is TGTGCCAGCAGTTATGGGTTTCGGGGTTACGAGCAGTACTTC.

This clone was seen once. J is TRBJ2-1 and V is TRBV7-9, with D perhaps matching TRBD1 (6 bases). The germline V and J ends were trimmed by 3 bases and 5 bases, with 8 bases remaining between them. The CDR3 runs to 13 residues. Germline CDR1 reads SEHNR; CDR2 reads FQNEAQ (reference sequence). CDR3 nucleotide sequence: TGTGCCAGCAGCTTGGACAGTAACAATGAGCAGTTCTTC. Translated, it gives CASSLDSNNEQFF.

The CDR3 reads CASSQRELYSFGYTF. The CDR3 nucleotides are TGTGCCAGCAGCCAGCGGGAACTCTATAGCTTTGGCTACACCTTC. The V and J genes are TRBV28 and TRBJ1-2; unclear D gene. Per germline, CDR1 MDHEN and CDR2 SYDVKM. The CDR3 totals 15 residues. V lost 6 bases and J lost 7, with 21 bases in between.

This clone was detected only once. Other DNA sequences from this sample encode an identical CDR3 as well. The chain has TRBV7-9 and TRBJ1-1; D is unclear. Deletions cut 6 bases from V and 5 bases from J, with 16 bases between. The CDR3 is made up of 14 amino acids. The germline V gene has CDR1 SEHNR and CDR2 FQNEAQ (reference sequence). CDR3 DNA sequence: TGTGCCAGCAGTGCCTACAGAGTGAGGACTGAAGCTTTCTTT. Encoded protein: CASSAYRVRTEAFF. Together with reference TRBV7-9 and TRBJ1-1, the CDR3 gives the full variable domain: DTGVSQNPRHKITKRGQNVTFRCDPISEHNRLYWYRQTLGQGPEFLTYFQNEAQLEKSRLLSDRFSAERPKGSFSTLEIQRTEQGDSAMYLCASSAYRVRTEAFFGQGTRLTVV.

The genes are TRBV7-8 and TRBJ2-7; unclear D gene. Trimming shortened V by 1 base and J by 7 bases, and 11 bases separated the two germline ends. The CDR3 runs 13 residues. From germline, CDR1 is SGHVS and CDR2 FQNEAQ. CDR3 loop: CASSLDSGQEQYV. DNA of the CDR3: TGTGCCAGCAGCTTAGATTCCGGGCAGGAGCAGTACGTC.

This chain connects TRBV11-2 to TRBJ2-2; 7 bases map to TRBD2. Losses at the gene ends were 4 bases for V and 3 bases for J; bases not matched to a gene: 2. The CDR3 is made up of 14 amino acids. CDR1 is SGHAT, CDR2 FQNNGV, per germline. CDR3 residues: CASSSGGDTGELFF. The DNA for the CDR3 is TGTGCCAGCAGCTCGGGGGGAGACACCGGGGAGCTGTTTTTT.

V usage is TRBV7-9 and J usage is TRBJ2-7, with D uncertain. From germline, CDR1 is SEHNR and CDR2 FQNEAQ (reference sequence). The CDR3 contains 16 residues. Between the trimmed V and J ends, which lost 3 bases and 2 bases, there was a span of 17 bases. DNA for the CDR3: TGTGCCAGCAGCTTTAGTTACAGCGTACCTCCCTACGAGCAGTACGTC. It codes for CASSFSYSVPPYEQYV.

The J gene is TRBJ2-3, the V gene TRBV18; D may match TRBD1 or TRBD2 (5 bases each). The germline CDR1 and CDR2 sequences are KGHSH and LQKENI. This CDR3 region has 14 residues. V gave up 3 bases and J gave up 1 base, with 8 bases separating them. The CDR3 DNA reads as TGTGCCAGCTCACCGGGACGAGGCACAGATACGCAGTATTTT. Translated: CASSPGRGTDTQYF.

The chain joins TRBV4-1 to TRBJ2-1; unclear D gene. V was cut by 2 bases and J by 7 bases, with 9 bases left in between. The V gene's germline CDR1 is MGHRA and CDR2 YSYEKL. This CDR3 comprises 13 residues. CDR3 nucleotide sequence: TGCGCCAGCAGCCAATCGTCGAGGAATGAGCAGTTCTTC. Protein sequence: CASSQSSRNEQFF.

The chain uses TRBV27 and TRBJ2-2, with no clear D. Between the trimmed V and J ends, which lost 6 bases and 3 bases, there was a span of 11 bases. The CDR3 totals 14 residues. Germline V gives CDR1 MNHEY, CDR2 SMNVEV (reference sequence). CDR3 protein: CASRPQVYTGELFF. CDR3 DNA: TGTGCCAGCAGACCCCAGGTTTACACCGGGGAGCTGTTTTTT.

This chain connects TRBV7-2 to TRBJ1-6; D might be TRBD1 (5 bases). The CDR3 totals 18 residues. Germline assignment: CDR1 SGHTA and CDR2 FQGNSA. The V end lost 1 base, the J end lost 0 bases, and 13 bases lay between the germline ends. As DNA, the CDR3 is TGTGCCAGCAGCTTAGGCCCAGGGTACTCCTCCTATAATTCACCCCTCCACTTT. Protein sequence: CASSLGPGYSSYNSPLHF.

V is TRBV5-6 and J is TRBJ2-7; TRBD2 aligns across 8 bases. Trimming at V came to 9 bases and at J to 5 bases, leaving 22 bases not matched to a gene. CDR3 length equals 17 residues. Germline values: CDR1 SGHDT, CDR2 YYEEEE. CDR3 sequence: CANQPKRSGGAPHEQYV. The CDR3 nucleotides read TGTGCCAACCAGCCAAAAAGATCGGGAGGGGCCCCCCACGAGCAGTACGTC.

The chain recombines TRBV10-3 with TRBJ2-7, with a weak D call TRBD2 (5 bases). Trimming cost V 8 bases and J 2 bases, with 19 bases left between them. Germline V gives CDR1 ENHRY, CDR2 SYGVKD. The CDR3 has 15 residues. In nucleotides, the CDR3 is TGTGCCATCGCTGGGGAGCCCGACCTCACCTACGAGCAGTACTTC. Translating it yields CAIAGEPDLTYEQYF.

This sequence joins TRBV19 and TRBJ1-2; maybe TRBD1 (5 bases). The CDR3 is 16 amino acids. Per the germline V gene, CDR1 is LNHDA and CDR2 is SQIVND (reference sequence). V was pared by 0 bases and J by 7 bases, with 18 bases between. The CDR3 DNA reads TGTGCCAGTAGTATAGATCTGGCAGGGCTGTCGAGTGGCTACACCTTC. Translated: CASSIDLAGLSSGYTF.

The chain uses TRBV19 and TRBJ2-1, with 10 bases fitting TRBD2. CDR3 length: 19 residues. The germline CDR1 and CDR2 sequences are LNHDA and SQIVND (reference sequence). The V and J ends lost 6 bases and 2 bases, in that order; junction bases with no gene match: 16. The CDR3 DNA reads TGTGCCAGTAGCCCGAATAGCGGGAGGTCCCTCTCCGCCTACAATGAGCAGTTCTTC. It codes for CASSPNSGRSLSAYNEQFF.

The rearrangement links TRBV7-2 to TRBJ1-3; unclear D gene. The CDR3 sequence is 14 residues long. The V gene's germline CDR1 is SGHTA and CDR2 FQGNSA. V was cut by 1 base and J by 1 base, with 5 bases left in between. The chain's CDR3 is CASSLVGSGNTIYF. As DNA, the CDR3 is TGTGCCAGCAGCTTAGTAGGGTCTGGAAACACCATATATTTT.

V and J are TRBV4-1 and TRBJ2-2; 7 nucleotides align to TRBD1. Germline V CDR1 and CDR2: MGHRA, YSYEKL. This CDR3 is built from 15 residues. The V and J ends lost 3 bases and 5 bases, in that order; junction bases with no gene match: 6. This CDR3 is CASSHRKQGTGELFF. The DNA of the CDR3 is TGCGCCAGCAGCCATCGCAAACAGGGGACCGGGGAGCTGTTTTTT.

The DNA of the CDR3 is TGTGCCAGCAGCCCGCCGACTAGCGAGGCTACGCAGTATTTT. Amino acids: CASSPPTSEATQYF. V usage is TRBV9 and J usage is TRBJ2-3, with TRBD2 matching 8 bases. Germline CDR1 SGDLS, CDR2 YYNGEE. This CDR3 region has 14 residues. J was trimmed by 8 bases and V by 4 bases; bases with no gene match: 9.

J is TRBJ2-2 and V is TRBV28; 11 bases align to TRBD1. Germline loops: CDR1 MDHEN, CDR2 SYDVKM. V shed 3 bases, J shed 0 bases, and the junction held 6 bases outside the gene matches. The CDR3 length is 18 residues. The CDR3 protein is CASSFELGQGANTGELFF. The CDR3 DNA sequence: TGTGCCAGCAGTTTTGAATTGGGACAGGGGGCGAACACCGGGGAGCTGTTTTTT.

This chain uses TRBV6-1 with TRBJ2-1; no reliable D call. Germline assignment: CDR1 MNHNS and CDR2 SASEGT. V lost 6 bases and J lost 3, with 15 bases in between. The CDR3 spans 15 residues. CDR3 residues: CASSETVVGYNEQFF. The CDR3 nucleotides are TGTGCCAGCAGCGAAACGGTGGTGGGCTACAATGAGCAGTTCTTC.